Following are 9 T cell receptor beta chains from one sample sequenced in a study of cytomegalovirus exposure and HLA in healthy donors. The PCR had 60 Vbeta and 13 Jbeta primers. Sequencing used immunoSEQ multiplex PCR; TCRdb keeps in-frame clones, though not all of them. Of 150,000 to 200,000 clones listed, about 80% are singletons. The source material was PBMCs. These receptors all come from a woman aged 25-40 years in good health and CMV-seronegative.

The rearrangement uses TRBV6-5 and TRBJ2-7; TRBD2 aligns across 12 bases. This CDR3 is built from 16 residues. With 4 bases clipped from V and 3 bases from J, the junction kept 7 bases outside the gene matches. CDR1 and CDR2 (germline): MNHEY, SVGAGI. DNA for the CDR3: TGTGCCAGCAGTTCCCTGCGGACTAGCGGGGTCTACGAGCAGTACTTC. Its translation: CASSSLRTSGVYEQYF.

The CDR3 sequence is CASSVVNSGREQFF. As DNA, the CDR3 is TGTGCCAGCAGCGTAGTGAACAGTGGAAGGGAGCAGTTCTTC. The chain recombines TRBV9 with TRBJ2-1, with unresolved D. The CDR3 has 14 amino acids. Trimming cost V 0 bases and J 10 bases, with 14 bases left between them. Germline loops: CDR1 SGDLS, CDR2 YYNGEE. The complete variable domain, with remaining parts taken from reference TRBV9 and TRBJ2-1, reads DSGVTQTPKHLITATGQRVTLRCSPRSGDLSVYWYQQSLDQGLQFLIQYYNGEERAKGNILERFSAQQFPDLHSELNLSSLELGDSALYFCASSVVNSGREQFFGPGTRLTVL.

This clone appeared once. V usage is TRBV6-4 and J usage is TRBJ2-2; 8 nucleotides agree with TRBD2. The CDR3 loop spans 13 amino acids. V was pared by 11 bases and J by 6 bases, with 8 bases of the junction left unmatched. CDR1 is MRHNA, CDR2 SNTAGT, per germline. CDR3 in DNA: TGTGCCTCTTCGGGGGGGGCATCCGGGGAGCTGTTTTTT. Protein sequence: CASSGGASGELFF.

This rearrangement joins TRBV5-6 to TRBJ1-1; possibly TRBD1 for D (6 bases). V dropped 0 bases and J dropped 3 bases, with 9 bases sitting between them. In germline, CDR1 is SGHDT, CDR2 YYEEEE. The CDR3 totals 14 residues. The CDR3, as DNA: TGTGCCAGCAGCTTGGCCGGGGGGCACACTGAAGCTTTCTTT. Protein product: CASSLAGGHTEAFF.

This rearrangement joins TRBV15 to TRBJ2-1; 9 bases align to TRBD1. The ends lost 3 bases at V and 5 bases at J; junction bases unmatched: 8. The CDR3 totals 16 residues. Looked up from germline, CDR1 is LNHNV and CDR2 is YYDKDF (reference sequence). CDR3 protein: CATSRGKTGGNNEQFF. As DNA, the CDR3 is TGTGCCACCAGCAGGGGAAAGACAGGGGGGAACAATGAGCAGTTCTTC.

Comment on this clone: One end of the junction fails to match germline, which may point to a read error. The gene calls are TRBV7-9 and TRBJ2-3; D is undetermined. This CDR3 has 13 amino acids. From germline, CDR1 is SEHNR and CDR2 FQNEAQ (reference sequence). The CDR3 sequence: CSSSSNRADTQYF. The CDR3 DNA reads TGTTCCAGCAGCTCCAATCGAGCAGATACGCAGTATTTT.

This chain uses TRBV5-4 with TRBJ2-5, with a tentative D call TRBD2 (5 bases). The CDR3 loop spans 11 amino acids. Germline values: CDR1 SGHNT, CDR2 YYREEE (reference sequence). Trimming removed 0 bases from V and 11 bases from J, with 8 bases in between. This CDR3 reads CASSLGGEQYF. CDR3 DNA sequence: TGTGCCAGCAGCTTGGGGGGAGAGCAGTACTTC.

On this clone: Compared with germline, one end of the junction differs, possibly owing to a read error. The rearrangement uses TRBV5-4 and TRBJ2-6, with D perhaps TRBD1 (5 bases). This CDR3 contains 15 residues. Germline-derived CDR1 and CDR2 are SGHNT and YYREEE (reference sequence). This chain's CDR3 is CASSSDTSGANGLTF. The CDR3 DNA follows: TGTGCCAGCAGTTCAGACACCTCTGGGGCCAACGGCCTGACTTTC.

This clone occurred once. The chain links TRBV5-1 to TRBJ2-7; 14 nucleotides agree with TRBD2. V lost 4 bases and J lost 5; bases outside the gene matches: 5. In germline, CDR1 is SGHRS, CDR2 YFSETQ. This CDR3 contains 15 residues. The CDR3 nucleotides read TGCGCCAGCAGCCCGGGACTAGCGGGAGTAAACGAGCAGTACTTC. It specifies CASSPGLAGVNEQYF.